A single count supports the clone carrying this TCR beta chain. The record originates from a study of post-analysis software for immune sequencing data. Prepared TCR beta cDNA libraries contained unique molecular identifiers. Each CDR3 protein gets one entry after TCRdb re-called the PCR reads with MiXCR. The sample records about 160,000 distinct CDR3 sequences, under 40% being singletons. Germline V gives CDR1 LGHNA, CDR2 YSLEER. The CDR3 totals 17 residues. This receptor was obtained from a girl between 10 and 17 years old with multiple sclerosis. Source: blood, taken after autologous hematopoietic stem cell transplantation. The chain is built from TRBV4-3 and TRBJ2-5, with D possibly TRBD2 on 5 matching bases. Near its end, the DNA agrees better with TRBJ2-7, so the J call may be wrong. CDR3 coding DNA: TGCGCCAGCAGCCAGATTGTAACCGGGGTCCACTCCTACGAGCAGTACTTC. Protein: CASSQIVTGVHSYEQYF.